Below, 15 T cell receptor beta chains from the same sample are listed, as sequenced in a study of blood T cell repertoires in COVID-19. Sequencing used immunoSEQ multiplex PCR; TCRdb keeps in-frame clones, though not all of them. The sample consists of a few hundred thousand clones, 87% of them appearing once. Material for sequencing was peripheral blood. All receptors derive from a woman aged 30 to 39 with COVID-19, enrolled during active disease.

The CDR3 nucleotides are TGTGCCAGCAGAGACAGGGAGATACAGCCCCAGCATTTT. It yields the protein CASRDREIQPQHF. This chain joins TRBV12-3 or TRBV12-4 and TRBJ1-5, with 7 bases lining up with TRBD1. CDR3 length: 13 residues. The V and J ends lost 6 bases and 7 bases, in that order; junction bases with no gene match: 6.

The chain joins TRBV9 to TRBJ2-7; 7 bases map to TRBD1. V dropped 4 bases and J dropped 12; count of bases not matched to a gene: 13. The germline CDR1 and CDR2 sequences are SGDLS and YYNGEE. This CDR3 is built from 13 residues. The DNA for the CDR3 is TGTGCCAGCAGCACCTACGGGGACAGCCCTGTGTACTTC. Residues: CASSTYGDSPVYF.

The CDR3 nucleotides read TGTGCCAGCAGCGACCGTCTTGCGGGAGGGGGAAATGAGCAGTTCTTC. Amino acid sequence: CASSDRLAGGGNEQFF. The chain joins TRBV9 to TRBJ2-1; TRBD2 agrees at 9 bases. Germline CDR1 reads SGDLS; CDR2 reads YYNGEE. J gave up 7 bases and V 3 bases, and 11 bases lay outside the gene matches. The CDR3 has 16 residues.

This clone was counted a few times. This chain links TRBV7-2 with TRBJ1-5, with TRBD1 as a possible D gene (5 bases). Germline values: CDR1 SGHTA, CDR2 FQGNSA. The CDR3 spans 13 residues. V lost 3 bases and J 4 bases, leaving 7 bases between the germline ends. Here the CDR3 reads CASSFGGNQPQHF. CDR3 coding DNA: TGTGCCAGCAGCTTCGGGGGGAATCAGCCCCAGCATTTT.

The chain is built from TRBV27 and TRBJ1-1; 9 nucleotides align to TRBD1. Germline V lookup: CDR1 MNHEY, CDR2 SMNVEV (reference sequence). The V gene end was trimmed by 9 bases and the J gene end by 4 bases; junction bases not matched to a gene: 12. This CDR3 contains 15 residues. The CDR3 region is CASPPQGAESTEAFF. The CDR3 bases are TGTGCCAGTCCCCCACAGGGGGCGGAGAGCACTGAAGCTTTCTTT.

The chain combines TRBV5-4 with TRBJ1-1, with a weak D call TRBD1 (6 bases). Trimming left V 4 bases short and J 6 bases short, with 16 bases between. Germline V gene lookup returns CDR1 SGHNT and CDR2 YYREEE (reference sequence). CDR3 size: 14 residues. The CDR3 sequence: CASSPMVRQAEAFF. CDR3 nucleotide sequence: TGTGCCAGCAGCCCAATGGTGAGACAGGCTGAAGCTTTCTTT.

The chain couples TRBV18 to TRBJ1-6, with D possibly TRBD1 on 6 matching bases. The CDR3 runs 14 residues. The germline V gene has CDR1 KGHSH and CDR2 LQKENI. V lost 6 bases and J 8 bases, leaving 14 bases between the germline ends. CDR3 region: CASSYTGMDSPLHF. The DNA of the CDR3 is TGTGCCAGCTCTTACACAGGGATGGATTCACCCCTCCACTTT.

V usage is TRBV7-3 and J usage is TRBJ2-2; D gene ambiguous. The germline V gene has CDR1 SGHTA and CDR2 FQGTGA. The CDR3 covers 14 residues. With 1 base removed from V and 7 bases from J, the gap between germline ends came to 10 bases. DNA of the CDR3: TGTGCCAGCAGCTTAAATCAAGCTGGCGGGGAGCTGTTTTTT. It codes for CASSLNQAGGELFF.

This CDR3 is CASSYRDRDTAYEQYF. The CDR3 DNA follows: TGTGCCAGCAGTTACAGGGACCGGGACACTGCCTACGAGCAGTACTTC. This chain connects TRBV6-2 or TRBV6-3 to TRBJ2-7; a possible D gene is TRBD1 (6 bases). This CDR3 contains 16 residues. V lost 2 bases, J lost 2 bases, and 16 bases lay in between. The germline V gene has CDR1 MNHEY and CDR2 SVGEGT.

The genes are TRBV9 and TRBJ2-5, with D possibly matching TRBD2 (6 bases). The CDR3 covers 15 residues. CDR1 SGDLS and CDR2 YYNGEE come from the germline V gene. With 0 bases removed from V and 4 bases from J, the gap between germline ends came to 13 bases. The CDR3 reads CASSVDRGFAETQYF. In DNA form, the CDR3 reads TGTGCCAGCAGCGTAGATCGGGGGTTTGCAGAGACCCAGTACTTC.

Remarks on this clone: An end of the junction does not agree with germline; a read error may underlie this. The CDR3 sequence: CASGDKGHSPLHF. CDR3 bases: TGTGCCAGCGGTGATAAGGGGCATTCACCCCTCCACTTT. This chain joins TRBV25-1 and TRBJ1-6; D perhaps matches TRBD1 (5 bases). The CDR3 has 13 amino acids. The germline V gene has CDR1 MGHDK and CDR2 SYGVNS.

The chain links TRBV4-3 to TRBJ2-7, with TRBD1 as a possible D gene (6 bases). The CDR3 spans 15 residues. Trimming shortened V by 1 base and J by 2 bases, and 12 bases separated the two germline ends. The germline V gene encodes CDR1 LGHNA and CDR2 YSLEER. The CDR3 nucleotides read TGCGCCAGCAGCCAAGCGAGGGACATCGCCTACGAGCAGTACTTC. Its translation: CASSQARDIAYEQYF.

This sequence joins TRBV28 and TRBJ2-1; tentative D call: TRBD2 (6 bases). Germline CDR1 is MDHEN and CDR2 is SYDVKM. This CDR3 comprises 16 residues. Trimming cost V 3 bases and J 2 bases, with 14 bases left between them. The CDR3 protein is CASSFPGVNPYNEQFF. In DNA, the CDR3 is TGTGCCAGCAGTTTTCCGGGGGTTAACCCCTACAATGAGCAGTTCTTC.

The chain links TRBV2 to TRBJ2-3; 10 bases map to TRBD1. Germline-derived CDR1 and CDR2 are SNHLY and FYNNEI. The trim removed 9 bases at V and 5 bases at J, leaving 5 bases unmatched. This CDR3 has 13 residues. CDR3: CARRDRGLDTQYF. The CDR3 coding sequence is TGTGCCAGGAGGGACAGGGGATTAGATACGCAGTATTTT. Combining the CDR3 with reference TRBV2 and TRBJ2-3 gives the whole variable domain EPEVTQTPSHQVTQMGQEVILRCVPISNHLYFYWYRQILGQKVEFLVSFYNNEISEKSEIFDDQFSVERPDGSNFTLKIRSTKLEDSAMYFCARRDRGLDTQYFGPGTRLTVL.

This clone was picked up one time. Other DNA sequences within the sample encode an identical CDR3. Here the CDR3 reads CASSLSLAGGADTQYF. In DNA form, the CDR3 reads TGTGCCAGCAGTTTGTCCCTAGCGGGAGGGGCCGATACGCAGTATTTT. The chain links TRBV27 to TRBJ2-3; 12 bases line up with TRBD2. The germline gives CDR1 MNHEY, CDR2 SMNVEV (reference sequence). This CDR3 has 16 residues. Trimming at V came to 3 bases and at J to 6 bases, leaving 7 bases not matched to a gene.